The clone carrying this TCR beta chain was recorded at least ten times. Germline CDR1 and CDR2: LGHDT and YNNKEL (reference sequence). The CDR3 is 13 residues long. V was trimmed by 1 base and J by 0 bases, leaving 1 base between them. This record comes from a study of T-cell reconstitution after alpha-beta-depleted transplantation in children. Researchers prepared the TCRbeta library using unique molecular identifiers, the study reports. TCRdb reprocessed the PCR reads via MiXCR and lists one record per CDR3 protein. The table shows roughly 120,000 distinct CDR3 sequences, with 23% occurring only once.

The receptor was isolated from a male patient between 2 and 10 years old who had a stem cell transplant for chronic granulomatous disease, so the T cells may come from the graft donor. The starting material was PBMCs, mostly from graft donor cells, obtained 180 days after TCRalphabeta/CD19-depleted stem cell transplant. The chain couples TRBV3-1 to TRBJ1-5; D gene ambiguous. CDR3 sequence reads: CASSQGSNQPQHF. CDR3 bases: TGTGCCAGCAGCCAAGGTAGCAATCAGCCCCAGCATTTT.